This T cell receptor (beta chain) was captured in a study of blood T cell repertoires in COVID-19. Trimming took 2 bases from V and 2 from J, leaving 14 bases between them. The CDR3 extends over 16 amino acids. In germline, CDR1 is LGHNT, CDR2 FRNRAP. This table comes from immunoSEQ multiplex PCR, and its TCRdb copy is limited to in-frame clones, with some not included. The sample shows fewer than 500,000 clones, around 90% of them seen only once. The gene calls are TRBV12-5 and TRBJ2-3; weak D call: TRBD1 (7 bases). The origin of this receptor is a man between 18 and 35 years old with COVID-19, enrolled during active disease. Sequenced sample: peripheral blood. The CDR3 is CASGLWAGTATDTQYF. DNA of the CDR3: TGTGCTAGTGGTTTGTGGGCGGGGACAGCCACAGATACGCAGTATTTT.